These 12 T cell receptor beta chains were all obtained from the same sample, sequenced in a study of metastatic and nonmetastatic thyroid tumors. No patient had received any treatment before thyroid surgery. Through MiXCR, TCRdb re-clonotyped the PCR reads. The table has around 15,000 clones, around 21% seen once. The source material was adjacent normal tissue. Source of these receptors: a female donor with papillary thyroid cancer or a benign thyroid nodule (not recorded which). Some clones in this sample may be carry-over from other donors' samples.

This sequence joins TRBV12-3 or TRBV12-4 and TRBJ1-2, with D possibly TRBD1 on 5 matching bases. The CDR3 totals 15 residues. Trimming stripped 5 bases from V and 8 bases from J, with 21 bases between. The CDR3 coding sequence is TGTGCCAGCAGTCCTGGGGCAGGCCACCGGTGGGGCTACACCTTC. Protein sequence: CASSPGAGHRWGYTF.

The rearrangement links TRBV5-1 to TRBJ1-1; 9 positions agree with TRBD1. The J segment lost 4 bases and the V segment lost 6 bases, leaving 7 bases of the junction unmatched. This CDR3 is 14 amino acids long. Germline V lookup: CDR1 SGHRS, CDR2 YFSETQ. CDR3 DNA sequence: TGCGCCAGCACAGCCGAACAGGGGGCCACTGAAGCTTTCTTT. Translated: CASTAEQGATEAFF.

This sequence joins TRBV20-1 and TRBJ1-5, with a tentative D call TRBD1 (5 bases). CDR1 is DFQATT and CDR2 is SNEGSKA in the germline V gene (reference sequence). V lost 4 bases, J lost 6 bases, and 16 bases lay in between. The CDR3 spans 14 residues. The chain's CDR3 is CSATTTDPIQPQHF. CDR3 sequence (DNA): TGCAGTGCTACCACGACAGACCCAATTCAGCCCCAGCATTTT.

This clone was recorded a few times. The chain has TRBV10-2 and TRBJ1-2, with D maybe TRBD1 (5 bases). V lost 6 bases to trimming and J lost 3 bases, with 8 bases between them. This CDR3 spans 12 amino acids. The germline CDR1 and CDR2 sequences are WSHSY and SAAADI. CDR3 amino acids: CASRRDDYGYTF. In nucleotides, the CDR3 is TGCGCCAGCAGGAGGGACGACTATGGCTACACCTTC.

In its sample, this clone was seen a few times. The rearrangement links TRBV12-3 or TRBV12-4 to TRBJ1-4, with 11 bases fitting TRBD1. V dropped 4 bases and J dropped 7; count of bases not matched to a gene: 8. This CDR3 contains 16 residues. CDR3 sequence reads: CASSSVSGTGGEKLFF. The CDR3 coding sequence is TGTGCCAGCAGTTCGGTATCCGGGACAGGGGGTGAAAAACTGTTTTTT.

Here the CDR3 reads CASSLTSGRSRFNEQFF. The CDR3 DNA sequence: TGTGCCAGCAGCCTGACTAGCGGGAGGTCCCGGTTCAATGAGCAGTTCTTC. The rearrangement joins TRBV3-1 to TRBJ2-1, with 13 positions matching TRBD2. Germline CDR1 LGHDT, CDR2 YNNKEL (reference sequence). This CDR3 comprises 17 residues. Trimming at V came to 4 bases and at J to 6 bases, leaving 9 bases not matched to a gene.

This chain joins TRBV9 and TRBJ1-1; D not certain. The CDR3 loop spans 14 amino acids. V was clipped by 2 bases and J by 4 bases, with 12 bases between them. The germline V gene encodes CDR1 SGDLS and CDR2 YYNGEE. The CDR3, as DNA: TGTGCCAGCAGCGTCGGACCGCTAGGCACTGAAGCTTTCTTT. This codes for CASSVGPLGTEAFF.

This clone was counted ten times or more. This chain joins TRBV6-1 and TRBJ2-1, with D maybe TRBD1 (6 bases). The CDR3 runs 11 residues. The V gene's germline CDR1 is MNHNS and CDR2 SASEGT. The ends were cut back, 6 bases at V and 9 bases at J, with 9 bases in the middle. CDR3 in amino acids: CASRKGVEQFF. Written as DNA, the CDR3 is TGTGCCAGCAGGAAGGGGGTTGAGCAGTTCTTC.

The CDR3 region is CASSLGTTGELFF. The DNA of the CDR3 is TGCGCCAGCAGCTTGGGAACCACCGGGGAGCTGTTTTTT. The V and J genes are TRBV5-1 and TRBJ2-2; D unclear. The CDR3 covers 13 residues. Per germline, CDR1 SGHRS and CDR2 YFSETQ. V was trimmed by 0 bases and J by 4 bases, leaving 4 bases between them. The full variable domain, completed using reference TRBV5-1 and TRBJ2-2, is KAGVTQTPRYLIKTRGQQVTLSCSPISGHRSVSWYQQTPGQGLQFLFEYFSETQRNKGNFPGRFSGRQFSNSRSEMNVSTLELGDSALYLCASSLGTTGELFFGEGSRLTVL.

This clone was counted only a few times. The rearrangement uses TRBV5-1 and TRBJ1-1; the D gene is possibly TRBD1 (5 bases). This CDR3 contains 12 residues. The V end was cut by 1 base, the J end by 7 bases, with 8 bases between. Germline V gene sequence: CDR1 SGHRS, CDR2 YFSETQ. CDR3 residues: CASSLLGDEAFF. Written as DNA, the CDR3 is TGCGCCAGCAGCTTGTTGGGGGATGAAGCTTTCTTT. Using reference TRBV5-1 and TRBJ1-1 for the parts outside the CDR3, the full variable domain is KAGVTQTPRYLIKTRGQQVTLSCSPISGHRSVSWYQQTPGQGLQFLFEYFSETQRNKGNFPGRFSGRQFSNSRSEMNVSTLELGDSALYLCASSLLGDEAFFGQGTRLTVV.

This clone appeared a few times. The chain links TRBV20-1 to TRBJ2-7; unclear D gene. The CDR3 sequence is 12 residues long. Trimming removed 3 bases at V and 3 bases at J, with 9 bases between. The V gene's germline CDR1 is DFQATT and CDR2 SNEGSKA (reference sequence). The CDR3 loop reads CSARFQIYEQYF. The CDR3 nucleotides are TGCAGTGCTAGGTTTCAGATCTACGAGCAGTACTTC.

This chain connects TRBV11-2 to TRBJ1-1; D unresolved. Trimming cost V 3 bases and J 3 bases, with 5 bases left between them. Germline assignment: CDR1 SGHAT and CDR2 FQNNGV. This CDR3 region has 12 residues. The CDR3 here is CASSFMYTEAFF. The CDR3, as DNA: TGTGCCAGCAGCTTTATGTACACTGAAGCTTTCTTT.